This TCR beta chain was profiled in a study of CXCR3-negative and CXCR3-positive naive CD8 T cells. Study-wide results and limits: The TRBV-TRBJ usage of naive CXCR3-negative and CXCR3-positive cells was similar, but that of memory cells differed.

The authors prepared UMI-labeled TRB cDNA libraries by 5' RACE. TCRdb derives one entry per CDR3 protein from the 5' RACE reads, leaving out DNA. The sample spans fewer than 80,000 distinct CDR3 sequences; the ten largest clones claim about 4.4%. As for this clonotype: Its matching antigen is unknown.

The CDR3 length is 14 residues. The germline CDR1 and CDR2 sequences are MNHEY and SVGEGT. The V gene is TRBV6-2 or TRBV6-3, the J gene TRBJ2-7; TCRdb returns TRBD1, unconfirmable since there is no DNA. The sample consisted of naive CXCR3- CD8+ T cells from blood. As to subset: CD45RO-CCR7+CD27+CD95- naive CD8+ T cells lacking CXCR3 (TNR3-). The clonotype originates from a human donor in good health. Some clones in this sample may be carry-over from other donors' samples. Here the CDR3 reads CASSLPGAYYEQYF.